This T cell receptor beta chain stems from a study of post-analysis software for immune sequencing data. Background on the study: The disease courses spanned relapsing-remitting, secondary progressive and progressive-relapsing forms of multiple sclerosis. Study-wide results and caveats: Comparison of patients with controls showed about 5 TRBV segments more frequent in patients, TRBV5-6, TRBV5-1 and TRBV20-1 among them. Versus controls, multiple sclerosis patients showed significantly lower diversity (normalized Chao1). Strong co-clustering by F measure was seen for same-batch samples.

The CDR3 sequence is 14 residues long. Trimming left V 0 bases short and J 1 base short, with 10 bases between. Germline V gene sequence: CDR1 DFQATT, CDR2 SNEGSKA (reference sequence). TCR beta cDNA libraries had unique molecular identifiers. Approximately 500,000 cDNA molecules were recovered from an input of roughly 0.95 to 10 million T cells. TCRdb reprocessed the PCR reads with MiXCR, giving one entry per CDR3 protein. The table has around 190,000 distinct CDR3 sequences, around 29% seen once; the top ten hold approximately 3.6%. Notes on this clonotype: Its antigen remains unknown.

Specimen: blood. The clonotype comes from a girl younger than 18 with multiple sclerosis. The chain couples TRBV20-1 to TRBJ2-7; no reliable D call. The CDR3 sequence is CSARDRTVSYEQYF. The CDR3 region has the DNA TGCAGTGCTAGAGATCGGACGGTATCCTACGAGCAGTACTTC.